This paragraph reports one T cell receptor beta chain. This sample is part of a study of control samples from healthy donors and cancer patients. V was pared by 6 bases and J by 0 bases, with 14 bases between. The germline V gene has CDR1 MDHEN and CDR2 SYDVKM. The CDR3 runs 15 residues. Assay used: immunoSEQ multiplex PCR; TCRdb lists only in-frame clones, some missing. The repertoire consists of some 120,000 clones, with 85% to 95% occurring once and the leading ten covering approximately 1.7%. V gene TRBV28 combines with J gene TRBJ1-1; D remains unclear. This clonotype was sampled from a man aged 50-60 years with head and neck cancer. Specimen: PBMCs. Here the CDR3 reads CASSSPALMNTEAFF. CDR3 nucleotide sequence: TGTGCCAGCAGCTCCCCCGCGCTCATGAACACTGAAGCTTTCTTT.